The entry below describes one T cell receptor (beta chain). The repertoire was sequenced with immunoSEQ multiplex PCR; TCRdb's copy has only in-frame clones and lacks some. The sample holds tens of thousands of clones, roughly 88% seen once. This specimen belongs to a study of T cell responses to AZD1222 COVID-19 vaccine. The material sequenced was peripheral blood, taken on day 0 of AZD1222 vaccination. This receptor was obtained from an adult in good health.

CDR3 in DNA: TGTGCCAGCAGCTTGTTTCTGGTGTCTTACAATGAGCAGTTCTTC. It specifies CASSLFLVSYNEQFF. This rearrangement joins TRBV5-4 to TRBJ2-1; D is unresolved. This CDR3 contains 15 residues. With 1 base removed from V and 4 bases from J, the gap between germline ends came to 12 bases. Germline assignment: CDR1 SGHNT and CDR2 YYREEE (reference sequence).